Below, 23 T cell receptor beta chains from the same sample are listed, as sequenced in a study of T cell repertoires in cytomegalovirus infection. Using its own MiXCR run on the reads, TCRdb lists one record per CDR3 protein. Of some 390,000 distinct CDR3 sequences in the sample, 15% to 20% were seen once. Sample: PBMCs. The receptors here all came from a human donor in good health (CMV status not recorded). Some clones in this sample may be carry-over from other donors' samples.

This clonotype was counted a single time. This rearrangement joins TRBV5-1 to TRBJ2-3; 8 bases are shared with TRBD1. This CDR3 contains 14 residues. Trimming at V came to 6 bases and at J to 4 bases, leaving 7 bases not matched to a gene. Looked up from germline, CDR1 is SGHRS and CDR2 is YFSETQ. CDR3 DNA sequence: TGCGCCAGCATGCGACAGGGGAGAGCAGATACGCAGTATTTT. Its protein product is CASMRQGRADTQYF.

The rearrangement uses TRBV20-1 and TRBJ2-7, with 9 bases lining up with TRBD2. The CDR3 sequence is 17 residues long. Germline V gives CDR1 DFQATT, CDR2 SNEGSKA (reference sequence). The V and J ends lost 1 base and 1 base, in that order; junction bases with no gene match: 11. CDR3 DNA: TGCAGTGCTAGAGGTTCTTTCGGACTAGCGTATTCCTACGAGCAGTACTTC. It yields the protein CSARGSFGLAYSYEQYF.

The chain joins TRBV2 to TRBJ1-6; D perhaps matches TRBD1 (6 bases). Germline CDR1 and CDR2: SNHLY and FYNNEI. This CDR3 contains 15 residues. V lost 4 bases to trimming and J lost 7 bases, with 14 bases between them. The CDR3 coding sequence is TGTGCCAGCAGTGTTGGGCAGGGGCGAAATTCACCCCTCCACTTT. Protein sequence: CASSVGQGRNSPLHF.

This clonotype has a handful of counts. The rearrangement joins TRBV28 to TRBJ1-4; 11 bases are a match to TRBD1. Losses at the gene ends were 6 bases for V and 8 bases for J; bases not matched to a gene: 2. Germline-derived CDR1 and CDR2 are MDHEN and SYDVKM. The CDR3 spans 13 residues. CDR3 DNA sequence: TGTGCCAGCAGGGGGACAGGGGGAGAAAAACTGTTTTTT. It specifies CASRGTGGEKLFF.

The chain carries TRBV5-4 and TRBJ1-1; 7 nucleotides line up with TRBD1. CDR1 is SGHNT and CDR2 is YYREEE in the germline V gene (reference sequence). V shed 4 bases and J 5 bases; nucleotides not matched to a gene: 11. This CDR3 spans 15 amino acids. The CDR3 loop is CASSPPPGQRTEAFF. For the CDR3, the DNA is TGTGCCAGCAGCCCTCCCCCGGGACAGAGAACTGAAGCTTTCTTT.

This sequence joins TRBV7-6 and TRBJ2-7; 8 bases agree with TRBD1. V trimming: 3 bases; J trimming: 0 bases; junction bases outside the gene matches: 10. Germline CDR1 is SGHVS and CDR2 is FNYEAQ. The CDR3 consists of 17 residues. The CDR3 DNA is TGTGCCAGCAGCTTTGGACAGGGTCCCACTAGCTCCTACGAGCAGTACTTC. Protein: CASSFGQGPTSSYEQYF.

This chain connects TRBV5-4 to TRBJ2-5, with 7 bases fitting TRBD2. CDR3 length: 14 amino acids. After removal of 0 bases from V and 4 bases from J, the junction contained 3 bases not matched to a gene. Germline values: CDR1 SGHNT, CDR2 YYREEE (reference sequence). Here the CDR3 DNA reads TGTGCCAGCAGCTTGGGGCCTAGCGGAGAGACCCAGTACTTC. Translating it yields CASSLGPSGETQYF.

This chain uses TRBV7-9 with TRBJ1-2, with D unresolved. The germline V and J ends were trimmed by 1 base and 4 bases, with 13 bases remaining between them. The germline CDR1 and CDR2 sequences are SEHNR and FQNEAQ (reference sequence). This CDR3 comprises 15 residues. CDR3 amino acids: CASSLVGSLGYGYTF. The CDR3 coding sequence is TGTGCCAGCAGCTTAGTGGGCTCCCTAGGCTATGGCTACACCTTC.

The J gene is TRBJ2-2, the V gene TRBV6-2 or TRBV6-3; 14 positions agree with TRBD2. V trimming: 9 bases; J trimming: 4 bases; junction bases outside the gene matches: 1. The CDR3 is 14 amino acids. The V gene's germline CDR1 is MNHEY and CDR2 SVGEGT. The CDR3 DNA reads TGTGCCAGTGGGACTAGCGGGGGCACCGGGGAGCTGTTTTTT. It yields the protein CASGTSGGTGELFF.

This clonotype was seen ten or more times. The V call is TRBV5-1, the J call TRBJ2-1, with no clear D. In germline, CDR1 is SGHRS, CDR2 YFSETQ. This CDR3 has 15 amino acids. V was trimmed by 0 bases and J by 9 bases, leaving 16 bases between them. CDR3 DNA: TGCGCCAGCAGCTTGGTCGGCAACAGCGTTGGTGAGCAGTTCTTC. Residues: CASSLVGNSVGEQFF.

This clonotype was observed many times. CDR3 amino acids: CASSWGYGAGNIQYF. The CDR3, as DNA: TGTGCCAGCAGCTGGGGATATGGGGCAGGAAACATTCAGTACTTC. The V gene is TRBV7-2, the J gene TRBJ2-4, with D maybe TRBD1 (5 bases). Germline V gives CDR1 SGHTA, CDR2 FQGNSA. V lost 4 bases and J 6 bases, leaving 16 bases between the germline ends. The CDR3 length is 15 residues.

The V and J genes are TRBV30 and TRBJ1-1, with D possibly matching TRBD1 (5 bases). Looked up from germline, CDR1 is GTSNPN and CDR2 is SVGIG (reference sequence). The CDR3 is 11 residues long. With 5 bases removed from V and 6 bases from J, the gap between germline ends came to 10 bases. For the CDR3, the DNA is TGTGCCTGGGGGGGAGTATCTGAAGCTTTCTTT. Amino acids: CAWGGVSEAFF.

This clonotype was counted a single time. V gene TRBV6-5 combines with J gene TRBJ2-1; 15 nucleotides match TRBD2. This CDR3 has 16 residues. Germline V gene sequence: CDR1 MNHEY, CDR2 SVGAGI. After removal of 8 bases from V and 7 bases from J, the junction contained 9 bases not matched to a gene. This CDR3 reads CASGPTGTSGGNEQFF. The CDR3 DNA sequence: TGTGCCAGCGGTCCTACGGGGACTAGCGGGGGGAATGAGCAGTTCTTC.

This clonotype was counted a few times. V and J are TRBV5-1 and TRBJ1-1, with D possibly TRBD1 on 5 matching bases. V lost 0 bases and J lost 6, with 12 bases in between. The CDR3 is 14 residues long. Germline values: CDR1 SGHRS, CDR2 YFSETQ. The CDR3 loop reads CASSLETGGPEAFF. The CDR3 nucleotides are TGCGCCAGCAGCTTGGAGACCGGGGGTCCTGAAGCTTTCTTT.

The sample holds a few counts of this clonotype. This chain uses TRBV20-1 with TRBJ1-6; no clear D. The germline V gene encodes CDR1 DFQATT and CDR2 SNEGSKA (reference sequence). Trimming stripped 3 bases from V and 2 bases from J, with 17 bases between. This CDR3 spans 17 amino acids. CDR3 in amino acids: CSASPFLNLPYNSPLHF. The CDR3 nucleotides read TGCAGTGCTAGTCCCTTTCTTAATCTCCCCTATAATTCACCCCTCCACTTT.

This clonotype was counted ten times or more. This chain links TRBV12-3 or TRBV12-4 with TRBJ2-2; D remains ambiguous. Trimming took off 5 bases at V and 4 bases at J, with 11 bases between the two ends. This CDR3 has 14 residues. The CDR3 bases are TGTGCCAGCAGTAAGCTATTCGGCACCGGGGAGCTGTTTTTT. It codes for CASSKLFGTGELFF.

The J gene is TRBJ1-4, the V gene TRBV29-1, with D possibly matching TRBD1 (5 bases). Germline lookup yields CDR1 SQVTM and CDR2 ANQGSEA. The CDR3 is 15 amino acids. The ends were cut back, 4 bases at V and 7 bases at J, with 19 bases in the middle. In DNA form, the CDR3 reads TGCAGCGTTGCCGGGGTGCAGGGCTGGAGTGAAAAACTGTTTTTT. This gives the protein CSVAGVQGWSEKLFF.

This clonotype has just a few counts. CDR3 in DNA: TGTGCCAGCAGCCGAAGGACTAGTGGGGCCAACGTCCTGACTTTC. Its translation is CASSRRTSGANVLTF. This sequence joins TRBV7-8 and TRBJ2-6; 7 positions agree with TRBD2. The CDR3 has 15 amino acids. V lost 5 bases, J lost 3 bases, and 4 bases stayed unmatched. Germline CDR1 SGHVS, CDR2 FQNEAQ.

This clonotype was seen repeatedly, ten times or more. The gene calls are TRBV6-1 and TRBJ1-4, with a tentative D call TRBD1 (6 bases). The CDR3 has 16 amino acids. The ends were cut back, 3 bases at V and 5 bases at J, with 16 bases in the middle. Germline V gene sequence: CDR1 MNHNS, CDR2 SASEGT. The CDR3 DNA follows: TGTGCCAGCAGTGATCCACCCGGACAGCCCAATGAAAAACTGTTTTTT. It translates to CASSDPPGQPNEKLFF.

The chain uses TRBV27 and TRBJ2-5; 9 nucleotides line up with TRBD1. Germline lookup yields CDR1 MNHEY and CDR2 SMNVEV (reference sequence). J gave up 4 bases and V 0 bases, and 6 bases lay outside the gene matches. The CDR3 covers 16 residues. The CDR3 protein is CASSLSPGQGAETQYF. CDR3 nucleotide sequence: TGTGCCAGCAGTTTATCCCCGGGACAGGGAGCAGAGACCCAGTACTTC.

As DNA, the CDR3 is TGCAGCGGGGGGGGCGACTTGGCCCAGTACTTC. This translates into CSGGGDLAQYF. V is TRBV29-1 and J is TRBJ2-5, with D tentatively TRBD2 (7 bases). The CDR3 has 11 residues. With 7 bases removed from V and 9 bases from J, the gap between germline ends came to 15 bases. Germline lookup yields CDR1 SQVTM and CDR2 ANQGSEA.

The table lists this clonotype with a few counts. CDR3 region: CASSGRYEQYF. DNA for the CDR3: TGTGCCAGCAGTGGGAGATACGAGCAGTACTTC. This rearrangement joins TRBV5-4 to TRBJ2-7; weak D call: TRBD2 (5 bases). V was trimmed by 5 bases and J by 4 bases, leaving 7 bases between them. CDR3 length: 11 amino acids. Germline V gene sequence: CDR1 SGHNT, CDR2 YYREEE (reference sequence).

This chain links TRBV9 with TRBJ2-5, with 8 bases lining up with TRBD2. The CDR3 runs 15 residues. CDR1 SGDLS and CDR2 YYNGEE come from the germline V gene. Trimming removed 3 bases from V and 5 bases from J; junction bases left unmatched: 9. CDR3 nucleotide sequence: TGTGCCAGCAGCGCGACCGTGACTAGCGTGGAGACCCAGTACTTC. Translated, it gives CASSATVTSVETQYF.